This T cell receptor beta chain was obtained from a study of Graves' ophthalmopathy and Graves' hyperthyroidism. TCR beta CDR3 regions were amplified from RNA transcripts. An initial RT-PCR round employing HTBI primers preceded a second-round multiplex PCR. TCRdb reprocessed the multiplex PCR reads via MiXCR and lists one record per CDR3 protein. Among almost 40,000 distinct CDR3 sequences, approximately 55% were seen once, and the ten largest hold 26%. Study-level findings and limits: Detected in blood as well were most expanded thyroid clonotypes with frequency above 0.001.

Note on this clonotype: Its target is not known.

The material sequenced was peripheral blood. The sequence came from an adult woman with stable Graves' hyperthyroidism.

DNA of the CDR3: TGTGCCAGCAGCCAGGGACTAGCGGGACACGAGCAGTACTTC. Translation gives CASSQGLAGHEQYF. This rearrangement joins TRBV11-2 to TRBJ2-5; 13 bases line up with TRBD2. The J call may be wrong; the DNA end is better matched by TRBJ2-7. The CDR3 is 14 residues long. Germline loops: CDR1 SGHAT, CDR2 FQNNGV.